This TCR beta chain is drawn from a study of identical twins. Overall study findings and caveats: It was possible that invariant MAIT and iNKT cells partly confounded the zero-insertion analyses.

This clonotype came up a few times. What it binds is not known. Template switching introduced a universal primer site, and the cDNA bore unique molecular identifiers. Each CDR3 protein is one row after TCRdb ran MiXCR on the 5' RACE reads. Among roughly 250,000 distinct CDR3 sequences listed, 7% to 8.5% were seen once. The CDR3 runs 15 residues. Germline V gene data show CDR1 as LGHDT and CDR2 as YNNKEL (reference sequence). The V and J ends lost 4 bases and 0 bases respectively, with 12 bases between them. This sample also belongs to another study, concerning yellow fever vaccine responses in identical twins.

Sequencing was done on a sample of CD8+ T cells sorted from blood. This receptor was obtained from a woman aged 18-30 years in good health. This chain uses TRBV3-1 with TRBJ1-1; D remains unclear. The CDR3 region has the DNA TGTGCCAGCAGCCGGAGTGCGGATATGAACACTGAAGCTTTCTTT. Residues: CASSRSADMNTEAFF.